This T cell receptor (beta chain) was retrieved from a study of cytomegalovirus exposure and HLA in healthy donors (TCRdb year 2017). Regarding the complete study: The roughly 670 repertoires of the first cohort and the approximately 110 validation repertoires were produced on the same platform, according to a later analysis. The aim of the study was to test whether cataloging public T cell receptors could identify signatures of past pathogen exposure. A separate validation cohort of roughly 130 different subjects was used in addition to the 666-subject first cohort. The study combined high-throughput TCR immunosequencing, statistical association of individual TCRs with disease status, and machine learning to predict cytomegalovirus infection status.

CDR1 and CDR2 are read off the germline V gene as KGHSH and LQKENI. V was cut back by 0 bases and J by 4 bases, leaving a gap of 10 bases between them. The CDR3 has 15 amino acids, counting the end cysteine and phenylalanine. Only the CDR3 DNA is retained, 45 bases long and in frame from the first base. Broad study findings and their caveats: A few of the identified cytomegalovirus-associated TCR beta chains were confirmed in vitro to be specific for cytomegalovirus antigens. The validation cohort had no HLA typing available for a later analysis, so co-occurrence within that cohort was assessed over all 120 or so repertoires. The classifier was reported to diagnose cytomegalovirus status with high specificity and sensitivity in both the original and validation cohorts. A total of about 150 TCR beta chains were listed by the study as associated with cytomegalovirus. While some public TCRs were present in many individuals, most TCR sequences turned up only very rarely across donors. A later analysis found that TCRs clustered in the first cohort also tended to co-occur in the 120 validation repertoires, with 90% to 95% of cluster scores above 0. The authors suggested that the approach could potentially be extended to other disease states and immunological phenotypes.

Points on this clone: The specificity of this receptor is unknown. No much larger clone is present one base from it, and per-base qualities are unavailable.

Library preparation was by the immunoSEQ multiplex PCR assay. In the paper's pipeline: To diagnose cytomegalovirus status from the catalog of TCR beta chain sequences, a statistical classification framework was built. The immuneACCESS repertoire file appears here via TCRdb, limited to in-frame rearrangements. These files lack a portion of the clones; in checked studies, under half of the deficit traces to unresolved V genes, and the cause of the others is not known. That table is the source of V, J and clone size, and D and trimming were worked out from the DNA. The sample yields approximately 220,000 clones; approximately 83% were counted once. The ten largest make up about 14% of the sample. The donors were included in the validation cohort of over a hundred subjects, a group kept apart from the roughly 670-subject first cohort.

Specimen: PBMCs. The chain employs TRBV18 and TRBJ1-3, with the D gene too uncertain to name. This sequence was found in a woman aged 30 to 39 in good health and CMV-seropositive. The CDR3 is CASSPPGELGNTIYF. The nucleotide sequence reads TGTGCCAGCTCACCACCCGGAGAGCTGGGAAACACCATATATTTT.